These T cell receptor beta chains were read from a single sample in a study of blood T cell repertoires in COVID-19. The repertoire was sequenced with immunoSEQ multiplex PCR; TCRdb's copy has only in-frame clones and lacks some. Among 15,000 to 20,000 clones, about nine tenths were seen once, and the ten largest hold roughly 16%. The sequencing sample was made of peripheral blood. These receptors were obtained from a human donor with active COVID-19. The donor label of this sample is uncertain. The conserved cysteine and the conserved F or W are not part of the CDR3 here.

>TRBJ2-1|TRBV19
ASSIFLSGQVYPF
>TRBJ2-7|TRBV12-3/TRBV12-4
ASRLAGVEQY
>TRBJ2-7|TRBV6-5
ASSYGLAYEQY
>TRBJ2-5|TRBV9
ASSPRDSSYQETQY
>TRBJ1-2|TRBV3-1/TRBV3-2
ASSQDARSYGYT
>TRBJ1-6|TRBV7-2
ASSLDRDSPLH
>TRBJ2-2|TRBV11-2
ASSFSVAGELF
>TRBJ1-6|TRBV9
ASSTTGNSPLH
>TRBJ1-2|TRBV7-3
ASSSGTLRDYGYT
>TRBJ2-3|TRBV5-1
ASSLGQGATDTQY
>TRBJ2-1|TRBV7-3
ASSHSGGGYNEQF
>TRBJ2-3|TRBV2
ASSGTSGGTGTDTQY
>TRBJ2-3|TRBV24-1
ATSGWDRGTDTQY
>TRBJ1-3|TRBV6-4
ASSEEGQGHSGNTIY
>TRBJ1-5|TRBV11-2
ASSLERSQPQH
>TRBJ1-2|TRBV5-4
ASSLRTAPYGYT
>TRBJ2-7|TRBV5-1
ASSTYPGQGHYEQY
>TRBJ2-7|TRBV7-8
ASIPTGGSYEQY
>TRBJ2-3|TRBV7-2
ASSLARLARITDTQY
>TRBJ2-3|TRBV7-3
ASSATGGLKDTQY
>TRBJ1-6|TRBV6-5
ASSYAPGNNSPLH
>TRBJ1-4|TRBV5-1
ASSLAPQGAAEKLF
>TRBJ2-1|TRBV27
ASSLLAGDYNEQF
>TRBJ2-4|TRBV5-6
ASSLFRDSTAKNIQY
>TRBJ1-2|TRBV6-2/TRBV6-3
ASSYSTNYGYT
>TRBJ2-3|TRBV7-3
ASSRSSSGGPDTQY
>TRBJ1-2|TRBV6-1
ASSDKGQGAWGYT
>TRBJ2-1|TRBV3-1/TRBV3-2
ASSRRQGNEQF
>TRBJ2-7|TRBV13
ASSRGTGLPEQY
>TRBJ1-4|TRBV7-2
ASSLVVATNEKLF
>TRBJ1-6|TRBV25-1
ASSEYSRHNSPLH
>TRBJ2-2|TRBV18
ASSPQRGRNTGELF
>TRBJ2-5|TRBV6-5
ASSYGQGEVETQY
>TRBJ2-1|TRBV7-9
ASSSIAGGREQF
>TRBJ2-3|TRBV4-2
ASSQDNAWGVTDTQY
>TRBJ2-3|TRBV9
ASSVGRGGLGTQY
>TRBJ1-6|TRBV19
ASSIGPENSPLH